The rows below give T cell receptor beta chains drawn from one sample of a study of T cell responses to AZD1222 COVID-19 vaccine. The assay was immunoSEQ multiplex PCR, and TCRdb's table has in-frame clones only and misses some. This repertoire shows approximately 120,000 clones, over 75% found once; its top ten account for about 9.4%. The sample in question was peripheral blood, obtained on day 0 of AZD1222 vaccination. These receptors all come from an adult in good health. CDR3s include the opening cysteine and the closing phenylalanine or tryptophan. D genes are given only for firm matches. For some rows the clone size is stated as once, few or many, or as a class when expanded; others skip it.

D: TRBD1
size: NA
V: TRBV5-1
J: TRBJ2-7
CDR3: CASSSTGTGAGEQYF
DNA: TGCGCCAGCAGCTCGACCGGGACAGGGGCGGGAGAGCAGTACTTC

D: TRBD2
size: NA
V: TRBV29-1
J: TRBJ2-7
CDR3: CSGLREGSHEQYF
DNA: TGCAGCGGGTTGCGGGAGGGGTCCCACGAGCAGTACTTC

D: NA
size: NA
V: TRBV10-2
J: TRBJ1-6
CDR3: CASMGSPSGSPLHF
DNA: TGCGCCAGCATGGGATCCCCATCCGGTTCACCCCTCCACTTT

D: NA
size: NA
V: TRBV6-2/TRBV6-3
J: TRBJ2-1
CDR3: CASSSPYSEQFF
DNA: TGTGCCAGCAGTTCCCCCTACAGTGAGCAGTTCTTC

D: TRBD1
size: NA
V: TRBV3-1/TRBV3-2
J: TRBJ1-6
CDR3: CASSQPGTGPPVYF
DNA: TGTGCCAGCAGCCAACCCGGGACAGGGCCCCCCGTTTACTTT

D: NA
size: NA
V: TRBV25-1
J: TRBJ2-1
CDR3: CASSEAGQPVSFF
DNA: TGTGCCAGCAGTGAGGCGGGACAACCGGTATCGTTCTTC

D: NA
size: NA
V: TRBV7-9
J: TRBJ1-4
CDR3: CASSLMGEKLFF
DNA: TGTGCCAGCAGCTTAATGGGCGAAAAACTGTTTTTT

D: TRBD1
size: NA
V: TRBV30
J: TRBJ1-4
CDR3: CAWSDKGASGEKLFF
DNA: TGTGCCTGGAGTGACAAGGGGGCCTCTGGGGAAAAACTGTTTTTT

D: NA
size: once
V: TRBV5-4
J: TRBJ2-5
CDR3: CAAAGDFQETQYF
DNA: TGTGCCGCAGCTGGGGACTTCCAAGAGACCCAGTACTTC

D: NA
size: once
V: TRBV9
J: TRBJ2-5
CDR3: CASSANHRGSETQYF
DNA: TGTGCCAGCAGCGCAAATCACCGGGGTTCAGAGACCCAGTACTTC

D: NA
size: NA
V: TRBV5-6
J: TRBJ2-7
CDR3: CASSLLEAYEQYF
DNA: TGTGCCAGCAGCTTGTTAGAGGCCTACGAGCAGTACTTC

D: TRBD1
size: few
V: TRBV28
J: TRBJ2-3
CDR3: CASTTGYRTDTQYF
DNA: TGTGCCAGCACGACAGGGTATAGAACAGATACGCAGTATTTT

D: NA
size: once
V: TRBV5-1
J: TRBJ2-7
CDR3: CASSFGGTYEQYF
DNA: TGCGCCAGCAGCTTCGGCGGGACCTACGAGCAGTACTTC

D: TRBD1
size: medium-sized
V: TRBV27
J: TRBJ2-7
CDR3: CASSETGTGAAEQYF
DNA: TGTGCCAGCAGCGAGACCGGGACAGGGGCTGCCGAGCAGTACTTC

D: NA
size: NA
V: TRBV7-9
J: TRBJ2-7
CDR3: CASSLDYEQYF
DNA: TGTGCCAGCAGCCTCGATTACGAGCAGTACTTC

D: NA
size: NA
V: TRBV2
J: TRBJ1-5
CDR3: CASSFRTGQPQHF
DNA: TGTGCCAGCAGTTTTAGGACGGGCCAGCCCCAGCATTTT

D: TRBD1
size: NA
V: TRBV7-2
J: TRBJ2-5
CDR3: CASSPGTGQETQYF
DNA: TGTGCCAGCAGCCCTGGGACAGGACAAGAGACCCAGTACTTC

D: NA
size: NA
V: TRBV6-5
J: TRBJ2-1
CDR3: CASSYSPGADEQFF
DNA: TGTGCCAGCAGTTACTCGCCGGGGGCCGATGAGCAGTTCTTC

D: TRBD1
size: NA
V: TRBV15
J: TRBJ1-4
CDR3: CATSRATGANEKLFF
DNA: TGTGCCACCAGCAGGGCGACAGGGGCTAATGAAAAACTGTTTTTT

D: NA
size: NA
V: TRBV2
J: TRBJ2-1
CDR3: CASRGTGNEQFF
DNA: TGTGCCAGCAGAGGGACGGGCAATGAGCAGTTCTTC

D: NA
size: NA
V: TRBV4-1
J: TRBJ1-1
CDR3: CASSQVGVRSLNTEAFF
DNA: TGCGCCAGCAGCCAAGTAGGAGTCCGATCCTTGAACACTGAAGCTTTCTTT

D: TRBD1
size: NA
V: TRBV6-6
J: TRBJ2-7
CDR3: CASEGARLYEQYF
DNA: TGTGCCAGCGAGGGGGCTCGGCTGTACGAGCAGTACTTC

D: TRBD2
size: NA
V: TRBV20-1
J: TRBJ2-3
CDR3: CSASGTSGGTDTQYF
DNA: TGCAGTGCTAGTGGGACTAGCGGGGGCACAGATACGCAGTATTTT

D: TRBD1
size: NA
V: TRBV19
J: TRBJ1-6
CDR3: CASSPGGLGSPLHF
DNA: TGTGCCAGTAGTCCAGGGGGGCTAGGTTCACCCCTCCACTTT

D: NA
size: NA
V: TRBV11-2
J: TRBJ1-1
CDR3: CASSLGGEAFF
DNA: TGTGCCAGCAGCTTAGGGGGTGAAGCTTTCTTT

D: TRBD1
size: NA
V: TRBV5-4
J: TRBJ2-7
CDR3: CAGRDRGMDEQYF
DNA: TGTGCCGGAAGGGACAGGGGAATGGACGAGCAGTACTTC

D: TRBD1
size: NA
V: TRBV2
J: TRBJ1-1
CDR3: CASKTGAGEAFF
DNA: TGTGCCAGCAAGACAGGGGCAGGTGAAGCTTTCTTT

D: NA
size: NA
V: TRBV14
J: TRBJ1-2
CDR3: CASSQGGGYGYTF
DNA: TGTGCCAGCAGCCAAGGCGGCGGCTATGGCTACACCTTC

D: TRBD1
size: once
V: TRBV29-1
J: TRBJ1-2
CDR3: CSVTGGYGYTF
DNA: TGCAGCGTGACAGGGGGGTATGGCTACACCTTC

D: NA
size: NA
V: TRBV6-5
J: TRBJ1-3
CDR3: CASSPLRNSGNTIYF
DNA: TGTGCCAGCAGCCCCTTACGAAACTCTGGAAACACCATATATTTT

D: NA
size: NA
V: TRBV3-1/TRBV3-2
J: TRBJ1-1
CDR3: CASSQDKRGHLNTEAFF
DNA: TGTGCCAGCAGCCAAGATAAGAGGGGACACTTGAACACTGAAGCTTTCTTT

D: NA
size: NA
V: TRBV7-3
J: TRBJ2-3
CDR3: CASSRAWPDTQYF
DNA: TGTGCCAGCAGCCGAGCTTGGCCAGATACGCAGTATTTT